This T cell receptor beta chain was sequenced during a study of siplizumab effects on memory and regulatory T cells (dated by TCRdb to about 2019). General notes on the study: The study examined how the anti-CD2 antibody siplizumab affects alloreactive T-cell subsets in allogeneic mixed lymphocyte reactions built from human PBMCs.

General conclusions and limits of the study: A naive or memory phenotype could not be assigned to roughly 75-97% of proliferating CD4+ or CD8+ clones. Among mappable alloreactive CD4+ clones, an average Treg-derived fraction of 68.8% was observed with siplizumab, compared with 26.9% in control reactions. Siplizumab significantly lowered the cumulative frequency of alloreactive sequences that could be traced to unstimulated CD4+ memory T cells. The suppressive function of proliferating Tregs from siplizumab cultures was not functionally confirmed. Compared with memory T cells, unstimulated naive T cells appeared more diverse, and naive cells seemed to make a substantial contribution to the alloresponse. Because sequences at frequencies below about 10^-5 were poorly captured, only a minor fraction of alloreactive clones could be mapped back to unstimulated subsets.

Sorted unstimulated T cells and proliferating T cells recovered from mixed lymphocyte reactions were subjected to TCRbeta CDR3 sequencing. Fresh whole blood from some eleven HLA-typed healthy donors was used to isolate PBMCs. Unstimulated CD4+ non-regulatory T cells were FACS-sorted to map the origin of alloreactive clones. For this chain, trimming is 3 bases at the V end and 8 bases at the J end, and the number of junction bases without a gene match is 20. The CDR3 runs 20 amino acids, cysteine and phenylalanine included. This entry keeps only the CDR3 DNA: 60 bases, framed from base 1. Sequences MNHEY (CDR1) and SMNVEV (CDR2) are obtained from the germline V gene (reference sequence). Regarding this clone: The clone's antigen remains unknown. Base qualities were left out, and no much larger clone turns up one base away.

The library was prepared using the immunoSEQ multiplex PCR assay. Roughly 10^5 TCR templates per sample were assayed on the deep sequencing platform. Genomic DNA extracted from sorted T cells was used for TCRbeta CDR3 sequencing. Per the original workflow: The R programming language was used for clonal analysis of TCRbeta CDR3 data. Alloreactive CD4+ and CD8+ clones were defined by comparing unstimulated samples with post-reaction CFSE-low samples. Alloreactive CD4+ clones were assigned to regulatory or non-regulatory origin by matching sequences to sorted unstimulated Treg and non-Treg repertoires. TCRdb stores this immuneACCESS table with in-frame sequences only. Part of the clones is absent; in the studies checked, under half of the shortfall reflects unresolved V genes, and no reason is known for the rest. V, J and clone size reflect that table, while D and trimming were determined from the DNA. The sample records roughly 110,000 clones, 93% of which are singletons. The ten largest clones represent over 0.15% of the sample.

The receptor comes from a human donor in good health. The sequence links TRBV27 to TRBJ2-3; 13 middle bases align to TRBD2. Sequencing was carried out using non-Treg CD4+ T cells sorted from blood. According to the study, the label for this sample's cell subset or site signals: FACS-sorted unstimulated CD4+ non-regulatory T cells. The CDR3 region reads CASSFGLLPTSGGARRTQYF. The DNA sequence is given as TGTGCCAGCAGTTTTGGACTTCTACCTACTAGCGGGGGGGCCCGGCGTACGCAGTATTTT.